This TCR beta chain is from a study of blood T cells in healthy people across ages. Study overall: Template switching retrieved approximately one barcoded beta molecule for each two T cells.

Primers used in a second PCR of about 7 to 11 cycles were a sample-barcoded 5' primer and a J-beta primer mix. A tag from a template-switch adaptor with 12 random nucleotides marked each cDNA molecule. Each CDR3 protein is one row after TCRdb ran MiXCR on the 5' RACE reads. The sample holds 1.4 million or so distinct CDR3 sequences, approximately 39% seen once. Only a few counts were recorded for this clonotype. The antigen is not known. Study-level findings and limits: CMV infection status of these donors was not known.

CDR1 is MGHDK and CDR2 is SYGVNS in the germline V gene. With V trimmed by 3 bases and J by 3 bases, 0 bases remained unmatched. The CDR3 runs 14 residues. Sequencing input: blood. The rearrangement links TRBV25-1 to TRBJ2-3, with 10 bases matching TRBD2. The TCR sequence derives from a woman aged 18-29 years in good health. The CDR3 coding sequence is TGTGCCAGCAGTGAGGGACTAGCGACAGATACGCAGTATTTT. Translation: CASSEGLATDTQYF.